This TCR beta chain was identified in a study of blood T cells in healthy people across ages. Overall study: Template switching retrieved approximately one barcoded beta molecule for each two T cells. Notes on the study in general: Older individuals had lower TCR beta diversity per million T cells (the decline was roughly linear).

There are 16 residues in the CDR3. CDR1 and CDR2 from the germline V gene are LNHDA and SQIVND (reference sequence). V gave up 2 bases and J gave up 2 bases, with 14 bases separating them. A sample-barcoded 5' primer and a J-beta primer mix were used in a second PCR of roughly 6 to 12 cycles. Samples each returned at least 3 million CDR3-containing paired-end reads. Each CDR3 protein gets one entry after TCRdb re-called the 5' RACE reads with MiXCR. This sample yields about 800,000 distinct CDR3 sequences, of which 35% to 50% are seen a single time; less than 20% belongs to the top ten. Per sample, at least 6 micrograms of total RNA were extracted. With regard to this clonotype: Its antigen is currently unknown.

The chain recombines TRBV19 with TRBJ2-3, with TRBD2 as a possible D gene (6 bases). Sequenced material: blood. The clonotype was recovered from a man aged 80 or over in good health. The CDR3 spells CASSIRVSGNTDTQYF. The CDR3 coding sequence is TGTGCCAGTAGTATACGGGTTAGCGGAAACACAGATACGCAGTATTTT.